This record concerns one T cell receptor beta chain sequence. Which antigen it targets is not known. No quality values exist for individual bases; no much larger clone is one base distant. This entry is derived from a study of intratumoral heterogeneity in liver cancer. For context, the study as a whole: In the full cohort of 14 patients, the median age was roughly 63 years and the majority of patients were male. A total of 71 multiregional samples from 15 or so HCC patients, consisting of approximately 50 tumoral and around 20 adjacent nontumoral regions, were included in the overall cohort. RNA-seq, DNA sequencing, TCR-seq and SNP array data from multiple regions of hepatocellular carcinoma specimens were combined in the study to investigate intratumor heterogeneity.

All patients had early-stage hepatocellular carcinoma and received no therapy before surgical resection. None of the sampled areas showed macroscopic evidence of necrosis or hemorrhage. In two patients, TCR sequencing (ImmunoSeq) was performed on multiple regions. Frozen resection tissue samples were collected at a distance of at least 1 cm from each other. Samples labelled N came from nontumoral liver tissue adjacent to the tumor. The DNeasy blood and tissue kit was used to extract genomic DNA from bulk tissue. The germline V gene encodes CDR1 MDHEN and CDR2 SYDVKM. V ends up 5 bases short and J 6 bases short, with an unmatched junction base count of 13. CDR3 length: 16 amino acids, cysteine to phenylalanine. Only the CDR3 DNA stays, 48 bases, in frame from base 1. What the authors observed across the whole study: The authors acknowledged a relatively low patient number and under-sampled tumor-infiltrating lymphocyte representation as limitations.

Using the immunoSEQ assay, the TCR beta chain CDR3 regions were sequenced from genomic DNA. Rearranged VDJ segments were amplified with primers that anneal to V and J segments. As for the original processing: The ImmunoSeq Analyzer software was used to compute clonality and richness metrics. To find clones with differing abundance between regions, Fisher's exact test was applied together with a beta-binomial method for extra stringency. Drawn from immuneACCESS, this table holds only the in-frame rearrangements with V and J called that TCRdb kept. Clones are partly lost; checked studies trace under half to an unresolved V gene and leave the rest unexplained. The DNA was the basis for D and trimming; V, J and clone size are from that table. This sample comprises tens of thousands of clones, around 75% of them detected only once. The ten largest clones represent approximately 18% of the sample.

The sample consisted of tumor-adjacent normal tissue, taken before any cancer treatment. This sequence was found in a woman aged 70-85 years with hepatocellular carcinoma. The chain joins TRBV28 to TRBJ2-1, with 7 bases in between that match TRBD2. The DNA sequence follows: TGTGCCAGCAGTCCCCCCGGGGCGGGAGATCGCAATGAGCAGTTCTTC. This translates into CASSPPGAGDRNEQFF. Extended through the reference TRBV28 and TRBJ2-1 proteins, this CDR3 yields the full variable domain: DVKVTQSSRYLVKRTGEKVFLECVQDMDHENMFWYRQDPGLGLRLIYFSYDVKMKEKGDIPEGYSVSREKKERFSLILESASTNQTSMYLCASSPPGAGDRNEQFFGPGTRLTVL.